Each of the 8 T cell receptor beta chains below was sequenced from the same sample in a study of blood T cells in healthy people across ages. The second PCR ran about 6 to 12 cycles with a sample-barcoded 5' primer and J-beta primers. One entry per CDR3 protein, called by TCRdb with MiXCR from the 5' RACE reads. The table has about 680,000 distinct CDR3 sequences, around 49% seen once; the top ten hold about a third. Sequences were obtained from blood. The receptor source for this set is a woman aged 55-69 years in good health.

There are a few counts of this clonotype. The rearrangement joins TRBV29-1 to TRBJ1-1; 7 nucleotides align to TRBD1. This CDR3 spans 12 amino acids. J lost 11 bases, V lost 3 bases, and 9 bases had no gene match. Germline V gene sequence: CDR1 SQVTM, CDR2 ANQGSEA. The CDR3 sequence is CSVELTGVLAFF. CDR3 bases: TGCAGCGTTGAGTTAACAGGGGTGTTGGCTTTCTTT.

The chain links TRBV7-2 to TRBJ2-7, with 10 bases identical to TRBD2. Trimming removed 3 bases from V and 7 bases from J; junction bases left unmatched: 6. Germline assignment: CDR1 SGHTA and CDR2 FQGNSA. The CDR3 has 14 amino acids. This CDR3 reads CASSFSGRTDEQYF. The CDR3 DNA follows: TGTGCCAGCAGCTTTAGCGGGAGGACGGATGAGCAGTACTTC. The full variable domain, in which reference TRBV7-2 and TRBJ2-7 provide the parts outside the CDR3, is GAGVSQSPSNKVTEKGKDVELRCDPISGHTALYWYRQSLGQGLEFLIYFQGNSAPDKSGLPSDRFSAERTGGSVSTLTIQRTQQEDSAVYLCASSFSGRTDEQYFGPGTRLTVT.

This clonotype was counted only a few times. The CDR3 here is CAISVAIAGVPDTQYF. The CDR3 coding sequence is TGTGCCATCAGCGTGGCAATAGCGGGAGTACCCGATACGCAGTATTTT. V and J are TRBV10-3 and TRBJ2-3; 9 nucleotides match TRBD2. The ends lost 6 bases at V and 6 bases at J; junction bases unmatched: 13. Germline loops: CDR1 ENHRY, CDR2 SYGVKD. The CDR3 covers 16 residues.

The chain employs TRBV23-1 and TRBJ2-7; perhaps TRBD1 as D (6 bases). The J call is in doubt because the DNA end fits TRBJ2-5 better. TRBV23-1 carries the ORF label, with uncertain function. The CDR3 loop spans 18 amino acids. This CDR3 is CASSQRDKVRFGRETQYF. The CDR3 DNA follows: TGCGCCAGCAGTCAACGGGACAAGGTTCGTTTTGGACGGGAGACCCAGTACTTC.

The CDR3 loop is CASSLGPGWNEQYF. The CDR3 DNA reads TGTGCCAGCAGCTTAGGTCCCGGGTGGAACGAGCAGTACTTC. The chain combines TRBV7-2 with TRBJ2-7; D gene uncertain. This CDR3 has 14 residues. V lost 1 base, J lost 5 bases, and 12 bases lay in between. Germline V CDR1 and CDR2: SGHTA, FQGNSA.

Here the CDR3 DNA reads TGCAGTGCTAATATACGTAGCCGGATTGGCGAGCAGTACTTC. Amino acids: CSANIRSRIGEQYF. This sequence joins TRBV20-1 and TRBJ2-7, with D hard to call. This CDR3 region has 14 residues. CDR1 is DFQATT and CDR2 is SNEGSKA in the germline V gene (reference sequence). V was trimmed by 4 bases and J by 6 bases, leaving 19 bases between them.

The CDR3 protein is CATSRVWGGEQFF. The CDR3 bases are TGTGCCACCAGCAGAGTTTGGGGGGGTGAGCAGTTCTTC. The chain couples TRBV15 to TRBJ2-1; 7 positions agree with TRBD2. V dropped 1 base and J dropped 9; count of bases not matched to a gene: 3. The germline V gene has CDR1 LNHNV and CDR2 YYDKDF (reference sequence). The CDR3 spans 13 residues.

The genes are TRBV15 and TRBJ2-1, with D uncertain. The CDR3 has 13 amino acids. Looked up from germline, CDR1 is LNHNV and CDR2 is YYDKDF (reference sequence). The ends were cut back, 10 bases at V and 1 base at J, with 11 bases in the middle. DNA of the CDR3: TGTGCCATTACCACGTATTCCTACAATGAGCAGTTCTTC. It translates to CAITTYSYNEQFF.